This T cell receptor (beta chain) was found in a study of blood T cell repertoires in COVID-19. The overall study: Samples representing acute and convalescent COVID-19 were sourced from the United States, Italy and Spain. Nucleic acid was either cDNA or gDNA, and it came from T cells, B-cell-depleted T cells, or PBMCs.

This CDR3 region has 12 residues. Measured with immunoSEQ multiplex PCR; TCRdb has only the in-frame clones, and not every one. The table includes around 300,000 clones, 85% to 90% detected once. The chain recombines TRBV1 with TRBJ2-2; the table calls TRBD2, which could not be checked here. TRBV1 is tagged as a pseudogene. The specimen sequenced was peripheral blood. This receptor was identified in a woman between 40 and 55 years old with acute or convalescent COVID-19. Written as DNA, the CDR3 is TGCACCCCCGGACTAGACACCGGGGAGCTGTTTTTT. Translated, it gives CTPGLDTGELFF.